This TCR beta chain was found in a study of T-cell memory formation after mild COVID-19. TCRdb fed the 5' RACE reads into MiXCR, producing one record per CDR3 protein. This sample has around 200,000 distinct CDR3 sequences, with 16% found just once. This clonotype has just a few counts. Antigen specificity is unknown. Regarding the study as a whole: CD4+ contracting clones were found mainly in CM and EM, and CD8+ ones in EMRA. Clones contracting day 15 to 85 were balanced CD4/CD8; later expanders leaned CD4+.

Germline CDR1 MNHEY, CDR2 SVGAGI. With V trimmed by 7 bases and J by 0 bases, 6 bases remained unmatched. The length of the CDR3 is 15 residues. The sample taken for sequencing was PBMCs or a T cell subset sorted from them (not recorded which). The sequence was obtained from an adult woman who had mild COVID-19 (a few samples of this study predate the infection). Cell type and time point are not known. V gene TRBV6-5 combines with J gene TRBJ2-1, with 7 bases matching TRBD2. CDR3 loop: CASIATGGSYNEQFF. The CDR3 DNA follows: TGTGCCAGCATCGCGACGGGGGGCTCCTACAATGAGCAGTTCTTC.